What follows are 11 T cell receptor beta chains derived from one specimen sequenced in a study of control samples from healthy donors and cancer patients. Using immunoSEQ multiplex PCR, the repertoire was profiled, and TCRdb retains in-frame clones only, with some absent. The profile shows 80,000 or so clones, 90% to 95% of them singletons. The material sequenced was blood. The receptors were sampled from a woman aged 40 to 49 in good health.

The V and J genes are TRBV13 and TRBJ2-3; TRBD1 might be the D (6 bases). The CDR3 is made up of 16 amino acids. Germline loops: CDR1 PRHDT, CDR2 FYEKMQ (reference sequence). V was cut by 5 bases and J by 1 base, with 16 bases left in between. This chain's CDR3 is CASSITGAGGTDTQYF. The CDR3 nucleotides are TGTGCCAGCAGCATCACGGGCGCAGGGGGCACAGATACGCAGTATTTT.

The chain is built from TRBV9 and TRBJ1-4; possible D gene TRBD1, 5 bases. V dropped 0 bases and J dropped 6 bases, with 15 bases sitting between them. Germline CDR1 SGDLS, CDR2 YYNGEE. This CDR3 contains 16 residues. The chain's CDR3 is CASSVAADGAYEKLFF. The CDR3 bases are TGTGCCAGCAGCGTAGCCGCGGACGGGGCTTATGAAAAACTGTTTTTT.

CDR3 loop: CASSWTATAEGEQYF. The CDR3 DNA follows: TGCGCCAGCAGCTGGACGGCCACGGCGGAAGGGGAGCAGTACTTC. V and J are TRBV5-1 and TRBJ2-7; D unclear. Germline V gene lookup returns CDR1 SGHRS and CDR2 YFSETQ. The CDR3 has 15 residues. V was shortened by 3 bases and J by 7 bases, with 20 bases between the two germline ends.

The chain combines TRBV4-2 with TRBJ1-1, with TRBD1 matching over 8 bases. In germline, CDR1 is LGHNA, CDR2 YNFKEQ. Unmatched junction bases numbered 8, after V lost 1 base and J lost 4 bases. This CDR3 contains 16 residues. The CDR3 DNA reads TGTGCCAGCAGCCAAGGAGCCGGGACAGGCGGCACTGAAGCTTTCTTT. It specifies CASSQGAGTGGTEAFF.

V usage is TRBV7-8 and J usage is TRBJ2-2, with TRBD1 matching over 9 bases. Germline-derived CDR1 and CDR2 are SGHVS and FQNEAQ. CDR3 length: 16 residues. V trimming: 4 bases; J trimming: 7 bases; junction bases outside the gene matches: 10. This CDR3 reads CASSSLGQGRVGELFF. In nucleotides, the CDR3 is TGTGCCAGCAGCTCGCTAGGACAGGGGCGGGTCGGGGAGCTGTTTTTT.

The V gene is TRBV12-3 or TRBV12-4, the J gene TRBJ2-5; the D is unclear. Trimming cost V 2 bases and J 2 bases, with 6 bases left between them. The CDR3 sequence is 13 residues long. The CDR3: CASSLRVQETQYF. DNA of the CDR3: TGTGCCAGCAGTTTACGTGTGCAAGAGACCCAGTACTTC.

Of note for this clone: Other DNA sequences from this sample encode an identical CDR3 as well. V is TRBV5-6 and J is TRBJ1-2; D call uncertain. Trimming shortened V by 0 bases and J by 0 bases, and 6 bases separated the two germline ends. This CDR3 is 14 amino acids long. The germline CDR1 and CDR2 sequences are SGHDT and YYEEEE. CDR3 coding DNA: TGTGCCAGCAGCTTGGGTCAGGCTAACTATGGCTACACCTTC. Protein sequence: CASSLGQANYGYTF.

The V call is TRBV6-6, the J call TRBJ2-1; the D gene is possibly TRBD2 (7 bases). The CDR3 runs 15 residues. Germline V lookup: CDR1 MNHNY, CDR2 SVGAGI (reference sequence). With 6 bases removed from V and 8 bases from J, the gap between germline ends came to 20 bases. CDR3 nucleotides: TGTGCCAGCAGCACCCTCGAGGGGGGGGGCGATGAGCAGTTCTTC. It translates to CASSTLEGGGDEQFF.

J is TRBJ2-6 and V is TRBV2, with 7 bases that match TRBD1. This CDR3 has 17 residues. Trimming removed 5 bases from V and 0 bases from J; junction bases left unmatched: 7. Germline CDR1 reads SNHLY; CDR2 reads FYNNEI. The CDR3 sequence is CASSRQGFSSGANVLTF. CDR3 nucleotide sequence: TGTGCCAGCAGTCGACAGGGATTCAGCTCTGGGGCCAACGTCCTGACTTTC.

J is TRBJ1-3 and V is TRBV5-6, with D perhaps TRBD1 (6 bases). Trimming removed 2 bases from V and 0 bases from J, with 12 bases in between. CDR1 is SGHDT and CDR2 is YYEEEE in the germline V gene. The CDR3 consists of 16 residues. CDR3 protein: CASSFTGMSSGNTIYF. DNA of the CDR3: TGTGCCAGCAGCTTTACAGGGATGAGCTCTGGAAACACCATATATTTT.

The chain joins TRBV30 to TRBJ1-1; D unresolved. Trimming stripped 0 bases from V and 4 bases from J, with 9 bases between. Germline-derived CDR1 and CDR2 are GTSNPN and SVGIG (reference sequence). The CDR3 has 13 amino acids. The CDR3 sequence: CAWSVRSGTEAFF. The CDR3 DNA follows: TGTGCCTGGAGTGTACGGTCAGGCACTGAAGCTTTCTTT.